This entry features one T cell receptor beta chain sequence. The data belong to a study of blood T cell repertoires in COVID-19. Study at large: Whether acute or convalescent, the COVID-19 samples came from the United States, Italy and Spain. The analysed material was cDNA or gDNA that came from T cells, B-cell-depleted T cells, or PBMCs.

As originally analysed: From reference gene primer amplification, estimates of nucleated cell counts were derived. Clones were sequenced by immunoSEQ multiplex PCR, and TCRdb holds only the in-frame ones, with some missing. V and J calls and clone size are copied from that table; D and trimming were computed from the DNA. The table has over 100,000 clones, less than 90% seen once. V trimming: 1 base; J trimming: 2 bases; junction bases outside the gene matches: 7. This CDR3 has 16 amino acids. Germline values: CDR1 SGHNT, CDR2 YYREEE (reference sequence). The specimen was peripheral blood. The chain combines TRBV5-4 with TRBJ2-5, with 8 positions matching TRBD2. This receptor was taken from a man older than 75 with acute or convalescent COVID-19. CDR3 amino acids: CASSLKGSGGQETQYF. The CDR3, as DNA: TGTGCCAGCAGCTTGAAGGGGAGCGGGGGACAAGAGACCCAGTACTTC.